The following is a TCR beta chain sequence with its context. What it recognizes is unknown. The data are from a study of T cell repertoires in cytomegalovirus infection. Study-level results: Public TCR beta family frequency separated CMV-and-HLA carriers, including in an independent cohort.

TCRdb re-analysed the reads in MiXCR, keeping a single row per CDR3 protein. The data contain roughly 87,000 distinct CDR3 sequences, about 31% of them singletons. CDR3 length: 15 amino acids. Germline CDR1 is SGHVS and CDR2 is FQNEAQ. Trimming stripped 5 bases from V and 6 bases from J, with 14 bases between. The specimen was CD8+ T cells from cultured PBMCs, collected from culture after CMV antigen stimulation. The sequence came from a human donor in good health (CMV status not recorded). Some clones in this sample may be carry-over from other donors' samples. The chain is built from TRBV7-8 and TRBJ1-6; D ambiguous. The CDR3 DNA is TGTGCCAGCAGCCAGGACGGTCTACTTAATTCACCCCTCCACTTT. It yields the protein CASSQDGLLNSPLHF. Full variable domain (remainder filled in from reference TRBV7-8 and TRBJ1-6): GAGVSQSPRYKVAKRGQDVALRCDPISGHVSLFWYQQALGQGPEFLTYFQNEAQLDKSGLPSDRFFAERPEGSVSTLKIQRTQQEDSAVYLCASSQDGLLNSPLHFGNGTRLTVT.